The 25 T cell receptor beta chains below all came from one sample that was sequenced in a study of cytomegalovirus exposure and HLA in healthy donors. PCR used 60 Vbeta primers and 13 Jbeta primers. Generated by immunoSEQ multiplex PCR, the TCRdb table keeps only in-frame clones and is missing some. The sample has around 100,000 clones, around 77% seen once. The sample taken for sequencing was PBMCs. These receptors all stem from a man aged 50-59 years in good health and CMV-seropositive.

This chain uses TRBV5-4 with TRBJ2-2, with a tentative D call TRBD1 (5 bases). The V end lost 5 bases, the J end lost 4 bases, and 18 bases lay between the germline ends. This CDR3 has 16 amino acids. The germline V gene has CDR1 SGHNT and CDR2 YYREEE (reference sequence). CDR3 bases: TGTGCCAGCAGTCAAGACCTCGGACACTCCACCGGGGAGCTGTTTTTT. It translates to CASSQDLGHSTGELFF.

This clone was seen only a few times. Other nucleotide sequences in the sample specify the same CDR3. V gene TRBV28 combines with J gene TRBJ1-2, with 10 bases fitting TRBD1. The CDR3 runs to 14 residues. Germline CDR1 reads MDHEN; CDR2 reads SYDVKM. The V segment lost 6 bases and the J segment 2 bases; nucleotides outside the gene matches: 3. The chain's CDR3 is CASSLGQGNYGYTF. In nucleotides, the CDR3 is TGTGCCAGCAGCCTGGGACAGGGGAACTATGGCTACACCTTC.

Comment on this clone: A read error may account for a junction end that differs from germline. The rearrangement joins TRBV7-9 to TRBJ2-7; TRBD1 matches at 7 bases. The germline gives CDR1 SEHNR, CDR2 FQNEAQ (reference sequence). This CDR3 has 13 amino acids. CDR3 residues: CSSSSSGGYEQYF. The CDR3 DNA sequence: TGTTCCAGCAGCAGCTCAGGGGGCTACGAGCAGTACTTC.

CDR3 amino acids: CASSPREANAETQYF. For the CDR3, the DNA is TGTGCCAGCTCACCAAGAGAAGCGAACGCGGAGACCCAGTACTTC. This chain uses TRBV18 with TRBJ2-5, with D hard to call. Trimming removed 2 bases at V and 5 bases at J, with 15 bases between. Germline assignment: CDR1 KGHSH and CDR2 LQKENI. The CDR3 is made up of 15 amino acids.

The chain has TRBV7-2 and TRBJ2-2, with D possibly TRBD2 on 6 matching bases. This CDR3 has 15 amino acids. The germline V gene has CDR1 SGHTA and CDR2 FQGNSA. V was clipped by 6 bases and J by 5 bases, with 16 bases between them. In DNA, the CDR3 is TGTGCCAGCAGTCTCGGGCGGGGTAGGACCGGGGAGCTGTTTTTT. Its translation: CASSLGRGRTGELFF.

The V and J genes are TRBV19 and TRBJ2-1; the D gene is possibly TRBD1 (6 bases). V lost 10 bases to trimming and J lost 6 bases, with 13 bases between them. Germline loops: CDR1 LNHDA, CDR2 SQIVND (reference sequence). The CDR3 spans 12 residues. As DNA, the CDR3 is TGTGCCACCTCTTTACAGGGCAATGAGCAGTTCTTC. Translated, it gives CATSLQGNEQFF.

V gene TRBV28 combines with J gene TRBJ2-3; D uncertain. This CDR3 contains 16 residues. Germline CDR1 MDHEN, CDR2 SYDVKM. Trimming left V 7 bases short and J 0 bases short, with 17 bases between. The CDR3 coding sequence is TGTGCCAGCAATAAAAGAGGTTCCCGTAGCACAGATACGCAGTATTTT. Protein product: CASNKRGSRSTDTQYF.

The gene calls are TRBV4-2 and TRBJ1-2; a possible D gene is TRBD1 (6 bases). Germline V gene lookup returns CDR1 LGHNA and CDR2 YNFKEQ. The CDR3 is 15 residues long. Trimming shortened V by 0 bases and J by 4 bases, and 12 bases separated the two germline ends. CDR3 in DNA: TGTGCCAGCAGCCAAGATACTGGGACACGCTATGGCTACACCTTC. This translates into CASSQDTGTRYGYTF.

The rearrangement joins TRBV7-8 to TRBJ2-5; 10 bases match TRBD1. Germline CDR1 reads SGHVS; CDR2 reads FQNEAQ. The CDR3 contains 16 residues. The trim removed 1 base at V and 5 bases at J, leaving 7 bases unmatched. The CDR3 DNA sequence: TGTGCCAGCAGCTTAGGGGTGGGGACAGGGGTCGAGACCCAGTACTTC. This codes for CASSLGVGTGVETQYF. Filled out from reference TRBV7-8 and TRBJ2-5, the complete variable domain reads GAGVSQSPRYKVAKRGQDVALRCDPISGHVSLFWYQQALGQGPEFLTYFQNEAQLDKSGLPSDRFFAERPEGSVSTLKIQRTQQEDSAVYLCASSLGVGTGVETQYFGPGTRLLVL.

This clone was seen once. This sequence joins TRBV7-9 and TRBJ1-1; D perhaps matches TRBD1 (5 bases). V was shortened by 2 bases and J by 0 bases, with 7 bases between the two germline ends. CDR3 length: 14 residues. The germline V gene has CDR1 SEHNR and CDR2 FQNEAQ (reference sequence). The DNA for the CDR3 is TGTGCCAGCAGCTTAAGACAGTTGAACACTGAAGCTTTCTTT. Amino acids: CASSLRQLNTEAFF.

In regard to this clone: One base away lies a much larger clone, so this may be a sequencing read error. The chain recombines TRBV6-6 with TRBJ2-3; 8 nucleotides match TRBD2. CDR3 length: 15 amino acids. Germline V CDR1 and CDR2: MNHNY, SVGAGI (reference sequence). V shed 6 bases, J shed 0 bases, and the junction held 5 bases outside the gene matches. The CDR3: CASRDSSGSTDTQYF. CDR3 DNA sequence: TGTGCCAGCAGAGACTCTAGCGGGAGCACAGATACGCAGTATTTT.

The chain uses TRBV6-1 and TRBJ2-5; TRBD1 matches at 8 bases. Germline-derived CDR1 and CDR2 are MNHNS and SASEGT. V dropped 10 bases and J dropped 5; count of bases not matched to a gene: 9. This CDR3 contains 13 residues. CDR3 residues: CATTGGLYETQYF. The CDR3 DNA reads as TGTGCCACCACAGGGGGATTGTATGAGACCCAGTACTTC.

This clone was observed a handful of times. Additional DNA sequences in this sample encode the identical CDR3. This rearrangement joins TRBV30 to TRBJ1-2, with 8 bases that match TRBD1. The CDR3 has 13 residues. V dropped 2 bases and J dropped 5; count of bases not matched to a gene: 4. Germline-derived CDR1 and CDR2 are GTSNPN and SVGIG (reference sequence). CDR3 bases: TGTGCCTGGAGTCGGGACAGGCCTTATGGCTACACCTTC. It specifies CAWSRDRPYGYTF.

The gene calls are TRBV5-1 and TRBJ2-7; TRBD2 might be the D (6 bases). The CDR3 is 13 residues long. Trimming cost V 5 bases and J 0 bases, with 9 bases left between them. From germline, CDR1 is SGHRS and CDR2 YFSETQ. CDR3 in amino acids: CASSYGSSYEQYF. The DNA of the CDR3 is TGCGCCAGCAGTTACGGGAGCTCCTACGAGCAGTACTTC.

There are a few counts of this clone. This chain connects TRBV25-1 to TRBJ2-7; D perhaps matches TRBD2 (5 bases). CDR1 is MGHDK, CDR2 SYGVNS, per germline. The CDR3 consists of 14 residues. Trimming took off 3 bases at V and 5 bases at J, with 14 bases between the two ends. CDR3: CASSEPGSIHEQYF. The CDR3 nucleotides read TGTGCCAGCAGTGAGCCGGGGAGTATCCACGAGCAGTACTTC.

The V call is TRBV30, the J call TRBJ2-1, with 10 bases lining up with TRBD2. The J segment lost 5 bases and the V segment lost 4 bases, leaving 14 bases of the junction unmatched. Germline CDR1 and CDR2: GTSNPN and SVGIG (reference sequence). The length of the CDR3 is 17 residues. Here the CDR3 DNA reads TGTGCCTGGACTCGGGGGGAAGCGGGAGGGCCCCACAATGAGCAGTTCTTC. Its translation is CAWTRGEAGGPHNEQFF.

This clone was seen just once. The rearrangement uses TRBV27 and TRBJ2-1; 10 bases are a match to TRBD2. In germline, CDR1 is MNHEY, CDR2 SMNVEV (reference sequence). The J segment lost 7 bases and the V segment lost 6 bases, leaving 9 bases of the junction unmatched. The CDR3 consists of 15 residues. CDR3 loop: CASRNLAGGENEQFF. For the CDR3, the DNA is TGTGCCAGCAGGAACTTAGCGGGAGGTGAAAATGAGCAGTTCTTC.

The V gene is TRBV27, the J gene TRBJ1-5, with 7 bases aligning to TRBD1. Germline CDR1 reads MNHEY; CDR2 reads SMNVEV (reference sequence). V gave up 4 bases and J gave up 1 base; unmatched junction bases: 7. CDR3 size: 16 residues. The CDR3 reads CASSSPDRESNQPQHF. The CDR3 coding sequence is TGTGCCAGCAGTTCCCCCGACAGGGAGAGCAATCAGCCCCAGCATTTT.

V gene TRBV7-3 combines with J gene TRBJ2-1, with no clear D. Trimming removed 4 bases at V and 9 bases at J, with 10 bases between. The CDR3 runs 12 residues. Germline V CDR1 and CDR2: SGHTA, FQGTGA. The CDR3 sequence is CASSSYNGEQFF. The CDR3 region has the DNA TGTGCCAGCAGCTCCTATAATGGTGAGCAGTTCTTC.

In its sample, this clone was seen a few times. The chain employs TRBV19 and TRBJ2-7, with 7 bases that match TRBD1. This CDR3 contains 14 residues. CDR1 is LNHDA, CDR2 SQIVND, per germline (reference sequence). The J segment lost 5 bases and the V segment lost 4 bases, leaving 8 bases of the junction unmatched. CDR3 sequence: CASSTLTGPHEQYF. The DNA of the CDR3 is TGTGCCAGTAGTACTTTGACAGGGCCCCACGAGCAGTACTTC.

This clone was seen a handful of times. The V call is TRBV28, the J call TRBJ2-7, with 8 bases lining up with TRBD2. Trimming removed 6 bases from V and 4 bases from J; junction bases left unmatched: 14. The germline V gene encodes CDR1 MDHEN and CDR2 SYDVKM. The CDR3 sequence is 16 residues long. CDR3 DNA sequence: TGTGCCAGCAGGCCCCCGGGGGGGACGGGGGGGTACGAGCAGTACTTC. Residues: CASRPPGGTGGYEQYF.

The V call is TRBV2, the J call TRBJ2-7; TRBD2 matches at 9 bases. The V gene end was trimmed by 1 base and the J gene end by 4 bases; junction bases not matched to a gene: 5. CDR1 and CDR2 from the germline V gene are SNHLY and FYNNEI. The CDR3 contains 15 residues. CDR3: CASSEGGGARYEQYF. The CDR3 DNA follows: TGTGCCAGCAGTGAAGGCGGGGGGGCAAGGTACGAGCAGTACTTC.

This clone has more than one count but fewer than ten. V gene TRBV28 combines with J gene TRBJ2-2; 7 bases are shared with TRBD2. V shed 5 bases and J 4 bases; nucleotides not matched to a gene: 4. CDR1 and CDR2 from the germline V gene are MDHEN and SYDVKM. The CDR3 consists of 14 residues. CDR3 nucleotide sequence: TGTGCCAGCAGTCTCGGGGGGATCACCGGGGAGCTGTTTTTT. Protein sequence: CASSLGGITGELFF.

The chain is built from TRBV19 and TRBJ2-1, with D possibly TRBD2 on 7 matching bases. Trimming took 5 bases from V and 2 from J, leaving 19 bases between them. The CDR3 contains 17 residues. Per the germline V gene, CDR1 is LNHDA and CDR2 is SQIVND (reference sequence). The CDR3, as DNA: TGTGCCAGTAGTCCCCAGGGGAGCGGGGTTACCTACAATGAGCAGTTCTTC. Amino acids: CASSPQGSGVTYNEQFF. Drawing the rest from reference TRBV19 and TRBJ2-1, the complete variable domain is DGGITQSPKYLFRKEGQNVTLSCEQNLNHDAMYWYRQDPGQGLRLIYYSQIVNDFQKGDIAEGYSVSREKKESFPLTVTSAQKNPTAFYLCASSPQGSGVTYNEQFFGPGTRLTVL.

The rearrangement joins TRBV19 to TRBJ1-1; 8 bases are a match to TRBD1. With 6 bases clipped from V and 6 bases from J, the junction kept 9 bases outside the gene matches. Germline V lookup: CDR1 LNHDA, CDR2 SQIVND (reference sequence). The CDR3 runs to 14 residues. The CDR3 loop reads CASSTDRGWSEAFF. The CDR3 DNA reads TGTGCCAGTAGCACCGACAGGGGATGGTCTGAAGCTTTCTTT.